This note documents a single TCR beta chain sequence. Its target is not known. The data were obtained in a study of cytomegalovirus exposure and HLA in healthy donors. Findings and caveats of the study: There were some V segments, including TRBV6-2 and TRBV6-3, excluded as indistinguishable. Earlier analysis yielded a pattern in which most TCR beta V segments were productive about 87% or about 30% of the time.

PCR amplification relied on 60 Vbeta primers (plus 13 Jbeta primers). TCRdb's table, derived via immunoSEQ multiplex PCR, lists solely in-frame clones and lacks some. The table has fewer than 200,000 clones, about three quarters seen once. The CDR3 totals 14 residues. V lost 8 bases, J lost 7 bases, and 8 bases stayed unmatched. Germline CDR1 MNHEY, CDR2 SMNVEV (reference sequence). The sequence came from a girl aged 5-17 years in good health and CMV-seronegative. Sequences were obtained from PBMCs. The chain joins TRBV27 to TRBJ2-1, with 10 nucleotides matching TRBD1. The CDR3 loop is CASGTGVPANEQFF. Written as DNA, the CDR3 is TGTGCCAGCGGGACAGGGGTACCGGCGAATGAGCAGTTCTTC.